This T cell receptor beta chain was captured in a study of regulatory T cells in long-lasting Graves disease. Sequencing libraries for TCR beta were prepared with iRepertoire HTBI primers and Arm-PCR of CDR3 regions. TCRdb re-derived calls from the multiplex PCR reads in MiXCR, one entry per CDR3 protein. The table shows approximately 390,000 distinct CDR3 sequences, with roughly 16% occurring only once. This clonotype was seen only a few times. Its specificity is unknown. The germline gives CDR1 SGHRS, CDR2 YFSETQ. Trimming cost V 4 bases and J 5 bases, with 19 bases left between them. This CDR3 has 16 residues. Time point described: newly diagnosed GD, antithyroid drugs for less than 3 months. Extracted RNA from PBMCs served as the source of the TCR library. Overall study results and limits: Segments TRBV28, TRBJ1-2 and TRBJ2-5 showed preferential usage in persistent disease.

These sequences were also reported in another study, on T cells in Graves' hyperthyroidism and ophthalmopathy. From that paper: An initial round of RT-PCR targeting the TCR CDR3 relied on the HTBI primer set.

The V and J genes are TRBV5-1 and TRBJ2-1; D remains ambiguous. The origin of this receptor is a woman aged 18-30 years with Graves disease. This material consisted of peripheral blood mononuclear cells (PBMCs), taken at new diagnosis, from a patient treated with antithyroid drugs. As DNA, the CDR3 is TGCGCCAGCAGCCACGACTTGACTCCCCCGAACAATGAGCAGTTCTTC. Translation gives CASSHDLTPPNNEQFF. The whole variable domain, remainder taken from reference TRBV5-1 and TRBJ2-1, is KAGVTQTPRYLIKTRGQQVTLSCSPISGHRSVSWYQQTPGQGLQFLFEYFSETQRNKGNFPGRFSGRQFSNSRSEMNVSTLELGDSALYLCASSHDLTPPNNEQFFGPGTRLTVL.